These T cell receptor beta chains were read from a single sample in a study of tumor-infiltrating lymphocytes in primary liver carcinoma. TCRdb re-called the multiplex PCR reads through MiXCR, storing one row per CDR3 protein. The table lists more than 150,000 distinct CDR3 sequences, about 55% of them singletons. What was sequenced was peripheral blood. Every receptor here comes from a man aged 40-49 years with primary liver carcinoma and hepatitis B virus infection. Both conserved end residues are part of each CDR3. The D gene is left open where the match is weak. Some rows have no size entry. The others give once, few or many, or a class for an expanded clone.

D,size,J,V,CDR3,DNA
-,-,TRBJ2-7,TRBV12-3/TRBV12-4,CASSIGGYEQYF,TGTGCCAGCTCGATAGGGGGCTACGAGCAGTACTTC
-,-,TRBJ2-7,TRBV6-6,CASSYLLGLRYEQYF,TGTGCCAGCAGTTACCTCCTCGGGCTAAGATACGAGCAGTACTTC
-,-,TRBJ2-3,TRBV4-1,CTSSPEDGATDTQYF,TGCACCAGCAGCCCTGAGGACGGAGCCACAGATACGCAGTATTTT
TRBD1,few,TRBJ1-2,TRBV29-1,CSVGGGTANYGYTF,TGCAGCGTGGGGGGGGGGACAGCTAACTATGGCTACACCTTC
-,-,TRBJ2-3,TRBV10-3,CVISKEYTGFGTDTQYF,TGTGTCATCAGCAAGGAGTACACAGGGTTCGGGACAGATACGCAGTATTTT
-,-,TRBJ1-1,TRBV29-1,CSAAAGTNTEAFF,TGCAGCGCGGCGGCAGGGACGAACACTGAAGCTTTCTTT
-,-,TRBJ1-1,TRBV7-9,CASSPDENNEAFF,TGTGCCAGCAGCCCAGATGAGAACAATGAAGCTTTCTTT
-,few,TRBJ2-6,TRBV5-1,CASSLGVSGANVLTF,TGTGCCAGCAGTTTAGGAGTCTCTGGGGCCAACGTCCTGACTTTC
-,-,TRBJ2-1,TRBV6-2/TRBV6-3,CAGSYEARVYHTHDEQFF,TGTGCCGGCAGTTACGAGGCGAGGGTTTATCACACACACGATGAGCAGTTCTTC
-,few,TRBJ1-4,TRBV28,CASSVTEGELFF,TGTGCCAGCAGTGTAACGGAAGGGGAACTGTTTTTT
TRBD2,few,TRBJ2-3,TRBV13,CASSVRTSGRTDTQYF,TGTGCCAGCAGCGTTCGGACTAGCGGGAGAACAGATACGCAGTATTTT
-,-,TRBJ2-1,TRBV6-5,CASTWGDEQFF,TGTGCCAGCACATGGGGGGATGAGCAGTTCTTC
TRBD2,-,TRBJ2-3,TRBV5-4,CASSLELAGVGTDTQYF,TGTGCCAGCAGCTTGGAACTAGCGGGAGTCGGGACAGATACGCAGTATTTT
-,-,TRBJ1-6,TRBV10-3,CAISDLGVDSPLHF,TGTGCCATCAGTGATCTGGGGGTGGATTCACCCCTCCACTTT
TRBD1,-,TRBJ1-1,TRBV11-2,CASSWTLGQGEDTEASF,TGTGCCAGCAGCTGGACGCTCGGACAGGGAGAGGACACTGAAGCTTCCTTT
-,-,TRBJ2-5,TRBV6-1,CASSEANLFALEVLHKTQYF,TGTGCCAGCAGTGAAGCAAATTTGTTTGCTCTCGAAGTCCTTCATAAGACACAGTACTTC
-,-,TRBJ2-3,TRBV24-1,CATGDTPRDTQYF,TGTGCCACCGGTGATACACCCAGGGATACGCAGTATTTT
TRBD2,few,TRBJ2-3,TRBV30,CAWSQGGRRGTDTQYF,TGTGCCTGGAGTCAAGGCGGGAGGAGAGGAACAGATACGCAGTATTTT
TRBD2,-,TRBJ2-7,TRBV2,CASTTDGGVVHYEQYF,TGTGCCAGCACCACGGACGGGGGGGTAGTTCACTACGAGCAGTACTTC
-,-,TRBJ2-1,TRBV4-1,CASSRSTSRYYNEQFF,TGCGCCAGCAGCCGCTCAACTAGCAGATATTACAATGAGCAGTTCTTC
-,many,TRBJ2-7,TRBV29-1,CSVEDQAYEQYF,TGCAGCGTTGAAGATCAGGCCTACGAGCAGTACTTC
TRBD2,-,TRBJ2-1,TRBV5-6,CASSLWGLAGRGNEQFF,TGTGCCAGCAGCTTGTGGGGACTAGCGGGGCGGGGGAATGAGCAGTTCTTC
-,many,TRBJ2-1,TRBV11-2,CASSSGLTHDEQFF,TGTGCCAGCAGCTCGGGACTGACCCACGATGAGCAGTTCTTC
-,once,TRBJ2-1,TRBV14,CTSSPGGGEQFF,TGTACCAGCAGCCCAGGAGGAGGTGAGCAGTTCTTC
TRBD1,many,TRBJ1-5,TRBV6-6,CASSYVGQGRQPQHF,TGTGCCAGCAGTTACGTTGGACAGGGCCGTCAGCCCCAGCATTTT
-,-,TRBJ2-3,TRBV6-5,CASSYSIRQDMQYF,TGTGCCAGCAGTTACTCTATACGACAAGATATGCAGTATTTT
TRBD2,once,TRBJ2-3,TRBV10-3,CAISGGTSGHTDTQYF,TGTGCCATCAGTGGTGGGACTAGCGGGCACACAGATACGCAGTATTTT
-,-,TRBJ2-5,TRBV29-1,CGVEDLTAQETQYF,TGTGGCGTTGAAGATTTAACGGCCCAAGAGACCCAGTACTTC
-,-,TRBJ2-7,TRBV20-1,CSASSTGYEQYF,TGCAGTGCCAGCTCAACGGGATACGAGCAGTACTTC
-,-,TRBJ1-6,TRBV11-2,CASNLRRYLRNSPLHF,TGTGCCAGCAACTTAAGACGGTACCTCAGGAATTCACCCCTCCACTTT
TRBD1,-,TRBJ2-3,TRBV6-1,CASSEAGTAVQNTQYF,TGTGCCAGCAGTGAAGCGGGGACAGCGGTCCAGAATACGCAGTATTTT
-,few,TRBJ2-7,TRBV12-3/TRBV12-4,CASSPGGGGYEQYF,TGTGCCAGCAGTCCCGGGGGAGGGGGCTACGAGCAGTACTTC
-,-,TRBJ1-1,TRBV12-3/TRBV12-4,CASSLGQAKNTEAFF,TGTGCCAGCAGTTTAGGACAGGCGAAGAACACTGAAGCTTTCTTT
TRBD1,-,TRBJ2-2,TRBV30,CAWSVREQGIAGELFF,TGTGCCTGGAGTGTACGGGAACAGGGGATCGCCGGGGAGCTGTTTTTT
TRBD2,once,TRBJ2-2,TRBV11-2,CASSFQGLAGVKTGQLFF,TGTGCCAGCAGCTTCCAGGGACTAGCGGGAGTGAAGACCGGGCAGCTGTTTTTT
-,few,TRBJ2-1,TRBV11-2,CTSSTTLSSYNEQFF,TGTACCAGCAGTACGACTTTGAGCTCCTACAATGAGCAGTTCTTC
-,once,TRBJ2-1,TRBV11-3,CASSLAVWPATYNEQFF,TGTGCCAGCAGCTTAGCGGTGTGGCCGGCCACCTACAATGAGCAGTTCTTC
-,few,TRBJ1-5,TRBV6-1,CASRRQGNQPQHF,TGTGCCAGCAGAAGACAGGGCAATCAGCCCCAGCATTTT
-,-,TRBJ2-5,TRBV5-4,CASSRGTDQGTQYF,TGTGCCAGCAGCCGTGGGACCGACCAAGGGACCCAGTACTTC
-,once,TRBJ2-3,TRBV11-2,CASSSRDMGTDTQYF,TGTGCCAGTAGCTCCCGGGACATGGGAACAGATACGCAGTATTTT
TRBD1,-,TRBJ2-2,TRBV29-1,CSERTGSGELFF,TGCAGCGAAAGGACAGGGTCCGGGGAGCTGTTTTTT
TRBD2,-,TRBJ2-1,TRBV6-4,CASSAQGGPNNEQFF,TGTGCCAGCAGTGCCCAGGGAGGGCCTAACAATGAGCAGTTCTTC
-,-,TRBJ2-7,TRBV29-1,CIIYWETSSYEQYF,TGCATCATTTATTGGGAGACTAGCTCCTACGAGCAGTACTTC
-,-,TRBJ2-6,TRBV11-1,CASSEGISGANILTF,TGTGCCAGCAGCGAGGGGATCTCTGGGGCGAACATCCTGACTTTC
-,few,TRBJ1-2,TRBV12-3/TRBV12-4,CASSPGGGPTYGYTF,TGTGCCAGCAGTCCCGGGGGTGGGCCGACCTATGGCTACACCTTC
-,-,TRBJ2-5,TRBV12-3/TRBV12-4,CANSLNQEIQYF,TGTGCCAACAGTTTAAACCAAGAGATCCAGTATTTC
-,-,TRBJ1-1,TRBV7-9,CASSLEEGDREAFF,TGTGCCAGCAGCTTAGAGGAAGGGGACCGAGAAGCTTTCTTT
TRBD1,once,TRBJ2-3,TRBV6-5,CASSYRDRSADTQYF,TGTGCCAGCAGTTACCGGGACAGGTCCGCAGATACACAGTATTTT
TRBD2,many,TRBJ2-5,TRBV29-1,CSVFWLAGGQETQYF,TGCAGCGTTTTCTGGCTAGCGGGAGGACAAGAGACCCAGTACTTC
-,few,TRBJ2-5,TRBV28,CASRGETQYF,TGTGCCAGCAGAGGGGAGACCCAGTACTTC